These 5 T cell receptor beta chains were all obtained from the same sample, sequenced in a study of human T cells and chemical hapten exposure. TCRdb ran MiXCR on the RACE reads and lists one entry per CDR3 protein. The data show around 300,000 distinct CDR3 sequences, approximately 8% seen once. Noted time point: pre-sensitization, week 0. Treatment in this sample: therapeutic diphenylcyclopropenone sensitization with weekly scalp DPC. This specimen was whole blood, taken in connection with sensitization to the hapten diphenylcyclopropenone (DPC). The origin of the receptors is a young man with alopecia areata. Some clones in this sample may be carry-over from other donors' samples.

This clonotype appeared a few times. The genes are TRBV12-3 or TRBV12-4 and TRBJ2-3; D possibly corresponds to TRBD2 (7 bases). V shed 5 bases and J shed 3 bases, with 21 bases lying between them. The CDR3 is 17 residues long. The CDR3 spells CASSPRGKGGATDTQYF. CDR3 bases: TGTGCCAGCAGTCCGCGTGGGAAGGGGGGGGCAACAGATACGCAGTATTTT.

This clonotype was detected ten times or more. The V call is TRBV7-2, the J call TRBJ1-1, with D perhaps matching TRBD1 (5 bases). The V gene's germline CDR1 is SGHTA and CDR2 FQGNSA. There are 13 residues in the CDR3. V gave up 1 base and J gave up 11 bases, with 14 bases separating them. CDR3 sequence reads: CASSLEGRVRAFF. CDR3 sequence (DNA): TGTGCCAGCAGCTTAGAGGGGCGCGTGAGGGCTTTCTTT.

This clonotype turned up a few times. This CDR3 is CASSQSPTTEAFF. The DNA for the CDR3 is TGCGCCAGCAGCCAAAGCCCCACGACTGAAGCTTTCTTT. The V call is TRBV4-3, the J call TRBJ1-1; D remains ambiguous. The germline gives CDR1 LGHNA, CDR2 YSLEER. This CDR3 region has 13 residues. Trimming took off 2 bases at V and 5 bases at J, with 9 bases between the two ends.

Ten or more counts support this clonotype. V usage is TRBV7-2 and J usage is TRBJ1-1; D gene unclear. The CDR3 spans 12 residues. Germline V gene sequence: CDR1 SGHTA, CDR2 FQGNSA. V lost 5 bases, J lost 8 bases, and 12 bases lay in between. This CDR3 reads CASSRSLKEAFF. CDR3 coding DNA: TGTGCCAGCAGCCGATCCCTGAAGGAAGCTTTCTTT. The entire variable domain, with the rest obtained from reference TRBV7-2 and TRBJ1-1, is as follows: GAGVSQSPSNKVTEKGKDVELRCDPISGHTALYWYRQSLGQGLEFLIYFQGNSAPDKSGLPSDRFSAERTGGSVSTLTIQRTQQEDSAVYLCASSRSLKEAFFGQGTRLTVV.

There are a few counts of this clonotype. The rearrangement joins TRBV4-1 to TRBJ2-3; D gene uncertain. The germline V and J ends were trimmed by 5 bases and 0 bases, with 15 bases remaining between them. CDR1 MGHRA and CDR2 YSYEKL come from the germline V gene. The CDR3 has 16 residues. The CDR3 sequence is CASSWGTMPSTDTQYF. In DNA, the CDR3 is TGCGCCAGCAGCTGGGGAACTATGCCTAGCACAGATACGCAGTATTTT.